Presented here are 7 T cell receptor beta chains from one specimen sequenced in a study of blood T cell repertoires in COVID-19. This table comes from immunoSEQ multiplex PCR, and its TCRdb copy is limited to in-frame clones, with some not included. Counted here are under 30,000 clones, around nine tenths occurring once; the ten biggest clones make up about 8%. The specimen was peripheral blood. The receptor set was obtained from a man over 45 with active COVID-19.

This clone was counted between two and nine times. The CDR3 nucleotides are TGTGCCAGCAGCCCGTGGACTAGCGGGGGGGAATTTGGGAGCACAGATACGCAGTATTTT. Amino acid sequence: CASSPWTSGGEFGSTDTQYF. The V call is TRBV9, the J call TRBJ2-3, with 15 bases lining up with TRBD2. Germline lookup yields CDR1 SGDLS and CDR2 YYNGEE. This CDR3 region has 20 residues. V lost 4 bases and J lost 0; bases outside the gene matches: 12.

The rearrangement uses TRBV5-6 and TRBJ2-3; TRBD2 aligns across 16 bases. The CDR3 length is 17 residues. Germline lookup yields CDR1 SGHDT and CDR2 YYEEEE. V shed 4 bases, J shed 4 bases, and the junction held 6 bases outside the gene matches. In nucleotides, the CDR3 is TGTGCCAGCAGCCCTGGGACTAGCGGGAGGGGCCCAGATACGCAGTATTTT. It specifies CASSPGTSGRGPDTQYF.

The gene calls are TRBV5-1 and TRBJ1-2, with D possibly matching TRBD1 (6 bases). Trimming took off 4 bases at V and 8 bases at J, with 18 bases between the two ends. This CDR3 region has 14 residues. Per the germline V gene, CDR1 is SGHRS and CDR2 is YFSETQ. The CDR3: CASSPLGGPRGYTF. The CDR3 DNA sequence: TGCGCCAGCAGCCCGCTTGGGGGCCCTAGGGGCTACACCTTC.

The chain links TRBV7-8 to TRBJ1-6, with D possibly TRBD1 on 5 matching bases. This CDR3 is built from 15 residues. Germline V lookup: CDR1 SGHVS, CDR2 FQNEAQ. Trimming cost V 6 bases and J 8 bases, with 17 bases left between them. CDR3 DNA: TGTGCCAGCAGATTCGGGGGGGTTCAAGATTCACCCCTCCACTTT. Translated, it gives CASRFGGVQDSPLHF.

The V gene is TRBV4-3, the J gene TRBJ2-1, with 7 nucleotides matching TRBD2. V gave up 9 bases and J gave up 8 bases; unmatched junction bases: 10. Germline V CDR1 and CDR2: LGHNA, YSLEER. There are 13 residues in the CDR3. CDR3 sequence reads: CASCLGEGYEQFF. The CDR3 DNA reads TGCGCCAGTTGCTTGGGGGAGGGGTATGAGCAGTTCTTC.

V is TRBV4-3 and J is TRBJ2-1; D perhaps matches TRBD1 (6 bases). The CDR3 sequence is 14 residues long. Germline-derived CDR1 and CDR2 are LGHNA and YSLEER. V lost 0 bases and J 11 bases, leaving 14 bases between the germline ends. CDR3 sequence (DNA): TGCGCCAGCAGCCAAGACAGGTTTACAGGGAAGCAGTTCTTC. It encodes CASSQDRFTGKQFF.

This chain links TRBV6-2 or TRBV6-3 with TRBJ1-4; 7 nucleotides match TRBD1. This CDR3 comprises 16 residues. The germline gives CDR1 MNHEY, CDR2 SVGEGT. V lost 5 bases, J lost 8 bases, and 14 bases stayed unmatched. The CDR3 region is CASSHRTGLTVEKLFF. As DNA, the CDR3 is TGTGCCAGCAGTCATCGGACAGGTCTAACGGTCGAAAAACTGTTTTTT.